This T cell receptor (beta chain) was sequenced in a study of identifying expanded T cells in peripheral blood. Study-wide points: Across healthy donors, higher total template counts meant significantly greater approximately two-week count variance. About 1.3 clones differed between technical replicates, versus around 15 and 19 over time.

Some clones are missing from TCRdb's copy, which holds only in-frame ones; the method was immunoSEQ multiplex PCR. Altogether around 81,000 clones are present, 70% to 90% being singletons, with the ten largest covering 3.5% to 5%. Healthy donors had no documented immune events, such as infections, while sampled. This CDR3 has 15 amino acids. Germline lookup yields CDR1 MNHNS and CDR2 SASEGT. The ends lost 0 bases at V and 2 bases at J; junction bases unmatched: 2. Turning to this clone: Antigen specificity is unknown.

The TCR was taken from a person aged 18 to 75 in good health. The sample was blood. This chain links TRBV6-1 with TRBJ2-7; 9 bases are shared with TRBD1. The CDR3 DNA reads TGTGCCAGCAGTGAAGCCTGGACAGGGGCCTACGAGCAGTACTTC. Protein: CASSEAWTGAYEQYF.